This T cell receptor (beta chain) was captured by sequencing in a study of CD8 T cells in ankylosing spondylitis. Regarding the study as a whole: One TCR beta motif, made up of seven to nine highly homologous variants, appeared characteristic of ankylosing spondylitis blood. A CD8+ phenotype characterized the disease-linked clones, which were relatively rare in peripheral blood.

Each CDR3 protein gets one entry after TCRdb re-called the 5' RACE reads with MiXCR. Seen here are around 250,000 distinct CDR3 sequences, 30% to 35% observed once, and the top ten hold approximately 4.4%. Regarding this clonotype: Antigen: not known.

The sequencing sample was made of blood, either unsorted or a sorted T cell fraction (not recorded which). This TCR was recovered from a male donor with ankylosing spondylitis or in good health (not recorded which).

The CDR3 nucleotides read TGTGCCAGCTCTACGAGGCTAAAAGAGACCCAGTACTTC. Residues: CASSTRLKETQYF. The J gene is TRBJ2-5, the V gene TRBV18; D is ambiguous. Germline V lookup: CDR1 KGHSH, CDR2 LQKENI. Trimming pared 6 bases from V and 3 bases from J, leaving 11 bases between. CDR3 length: 13 residues. Full variable domain (missing parts from reference TRBV18 and TRBJ2-5): NAGVMQNPRHLVRRRGQEARLRCSPMKGHSHVYWYRQLPEEGLKFMVYLQKENIIDESGMPKERFSAEFPKEGPSILRIQQVVRGDSAAYFCASSTRLKETQYFGPGTRLLVL.